The T cell receptor beta chain under discussion was sequenced for a study of CD8+CD57+ T cells in acquired aplastic anemia. On the study more broadly: Sorted CD4+ plus CD8+ cells gave DNA averaging roughly 3 ug.

On this clonotype: Its antigen is unidentified.

Flow cytometry had shown expanded CD8+CD57+ cells in the patients chosen for sequencing. Study-level results: Comparison of patients with controls identified about 27 shared CD8+ CDR3 sequences. Between patients and controls, CD8+ Simpson's diversity did not vary significantly.

V shed 1 base, J shed 1 base, and the junction held 2 bases outside the gene matches. The CDR3 is made up of 15 amino acids. CDR1 LNHDA and CDR2 SQIVND come from the germline V gene (reference sequence). Using genomic DNA as the template, TCR beta VDJ and CDR3 profiling was carried out. MiXCR, run by TCRdb on the reads, gives a single entry per CDR3 protein. The data show 160,000 or so distinct CDR3 sequences, 71% seen once. V is TRBV19 and J is TRBJ2-7; 9 nucleotides line up with TRBD1. This TCR derives from a human donor with aplastic anemia. Sequenced sample: sorted CD4+, CD8+, or CD8+CD57+ T cells (not recorded which) from PBMCs. The CDR3, as DNA: TGTGCCAGTAGTATAGGACAGGGGGGTTCCTACGAGCAGTACTTC. The encoded protein is CASSIGQGGSYEQYF.